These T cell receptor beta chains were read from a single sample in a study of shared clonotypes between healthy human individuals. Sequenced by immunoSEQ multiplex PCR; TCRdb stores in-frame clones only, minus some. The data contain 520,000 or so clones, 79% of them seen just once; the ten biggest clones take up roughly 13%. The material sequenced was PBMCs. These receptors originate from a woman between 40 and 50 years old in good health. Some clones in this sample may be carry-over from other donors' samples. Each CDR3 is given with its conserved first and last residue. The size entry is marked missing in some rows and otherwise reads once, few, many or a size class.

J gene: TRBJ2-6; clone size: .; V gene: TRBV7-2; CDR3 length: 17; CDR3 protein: CASRPRGAGPGANVLTF
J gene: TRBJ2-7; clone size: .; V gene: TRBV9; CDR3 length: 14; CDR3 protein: CASSVVDGTYEQYF
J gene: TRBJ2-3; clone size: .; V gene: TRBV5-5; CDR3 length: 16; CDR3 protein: CASSQAGTGSTDTQYF
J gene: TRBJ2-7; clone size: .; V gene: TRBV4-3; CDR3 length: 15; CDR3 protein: CASSQVVGGNYEQYF
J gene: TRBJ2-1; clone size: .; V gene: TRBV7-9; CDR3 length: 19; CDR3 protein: CASSLASTGAGIRYNEQFF
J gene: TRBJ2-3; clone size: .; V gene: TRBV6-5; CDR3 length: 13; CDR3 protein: CASSGGAVDTQYF
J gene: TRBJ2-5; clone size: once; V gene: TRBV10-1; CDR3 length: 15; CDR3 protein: CASSDGSRNGETQYF
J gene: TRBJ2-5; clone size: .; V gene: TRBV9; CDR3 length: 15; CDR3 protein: CASSVGGATQETQYF
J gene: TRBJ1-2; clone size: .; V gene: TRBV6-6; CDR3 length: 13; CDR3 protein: CASSYSTAWGYIF
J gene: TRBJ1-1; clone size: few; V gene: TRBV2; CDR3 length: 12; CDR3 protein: CASSVLNAEAFF
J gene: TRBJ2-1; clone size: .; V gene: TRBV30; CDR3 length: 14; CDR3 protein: CAWRGLAYFNEQFF
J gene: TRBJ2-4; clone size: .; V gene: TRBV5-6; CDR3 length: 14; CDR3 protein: CASSTPGGLNIQYF
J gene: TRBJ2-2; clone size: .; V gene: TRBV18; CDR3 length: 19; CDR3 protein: CASSPPGLAGGSNTGELFF
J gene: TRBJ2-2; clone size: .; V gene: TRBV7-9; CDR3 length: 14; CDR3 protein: CASSLHTNTGELFF
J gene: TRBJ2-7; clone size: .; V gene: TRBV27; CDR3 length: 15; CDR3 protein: CASSLDGTGSGEQYF
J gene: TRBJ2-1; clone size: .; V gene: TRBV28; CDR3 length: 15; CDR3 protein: CASRVRLAVYNEQFF
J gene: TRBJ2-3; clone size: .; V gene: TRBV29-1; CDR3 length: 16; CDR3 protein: CSVERDGWRGIDTQYF
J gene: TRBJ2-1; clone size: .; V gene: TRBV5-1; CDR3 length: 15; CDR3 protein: CASSLGVAGVNEQFF
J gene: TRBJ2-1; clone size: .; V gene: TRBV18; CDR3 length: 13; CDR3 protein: CASNWDNYNEQFF
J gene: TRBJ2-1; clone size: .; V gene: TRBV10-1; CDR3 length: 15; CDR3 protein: CASLQSGRADNEQFF
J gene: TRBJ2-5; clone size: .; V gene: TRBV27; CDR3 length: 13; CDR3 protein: CASSSWGQETQYF
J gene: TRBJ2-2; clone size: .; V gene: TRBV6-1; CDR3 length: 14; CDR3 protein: CASSGAVSTGELFF
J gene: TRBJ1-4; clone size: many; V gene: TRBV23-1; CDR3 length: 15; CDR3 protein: CASGESGQGKEKLFF
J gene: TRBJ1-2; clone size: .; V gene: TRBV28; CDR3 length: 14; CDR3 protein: CASSLVDRSYGYTF
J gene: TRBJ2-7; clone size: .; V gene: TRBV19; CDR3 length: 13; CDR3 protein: CASTGDHSYEQYF
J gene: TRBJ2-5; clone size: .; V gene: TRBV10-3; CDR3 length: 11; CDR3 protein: CAISESETQYF
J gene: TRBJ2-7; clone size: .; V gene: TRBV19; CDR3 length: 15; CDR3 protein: CASSIEGTGGVEQYF
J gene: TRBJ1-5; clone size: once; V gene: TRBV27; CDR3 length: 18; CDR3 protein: CASSSLRYQDRVRQPQHF
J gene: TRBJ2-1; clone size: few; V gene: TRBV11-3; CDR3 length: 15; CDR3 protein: CASSILAGSYNEQFF
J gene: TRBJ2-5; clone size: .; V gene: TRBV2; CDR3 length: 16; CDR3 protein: CASSEGGQGVHETQYF
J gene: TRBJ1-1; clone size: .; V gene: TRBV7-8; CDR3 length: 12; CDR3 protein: CASQGVDTEAFF
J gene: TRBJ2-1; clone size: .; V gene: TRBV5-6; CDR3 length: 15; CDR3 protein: CASSLPGPSYNEQFF
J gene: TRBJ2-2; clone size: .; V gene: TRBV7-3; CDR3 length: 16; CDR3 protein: CASSLRLGGETGELFF
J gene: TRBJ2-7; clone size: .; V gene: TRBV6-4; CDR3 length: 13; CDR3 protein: CASSDGQGYEQYF
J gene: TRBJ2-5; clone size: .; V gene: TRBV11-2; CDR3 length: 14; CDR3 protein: CASSFPGTVKTQYF
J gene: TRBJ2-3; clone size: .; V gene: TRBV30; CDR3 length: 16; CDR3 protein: CAWSVRGRGTLDTQYF
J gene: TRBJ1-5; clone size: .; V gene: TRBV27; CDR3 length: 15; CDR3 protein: CASRPGQYSNQPQHF
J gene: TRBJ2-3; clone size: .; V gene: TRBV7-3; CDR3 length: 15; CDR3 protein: CASSPQGLATDTQYF
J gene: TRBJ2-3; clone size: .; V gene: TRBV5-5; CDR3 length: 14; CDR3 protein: CASSLRDRTNTQYF
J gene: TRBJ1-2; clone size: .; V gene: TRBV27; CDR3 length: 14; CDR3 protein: CASSKAGPASGYTF
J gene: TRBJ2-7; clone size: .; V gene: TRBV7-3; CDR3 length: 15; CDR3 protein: CASSLGLAGFNEQYF
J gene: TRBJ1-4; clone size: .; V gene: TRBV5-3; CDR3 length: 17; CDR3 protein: CARREGQPAGPNEKLFF
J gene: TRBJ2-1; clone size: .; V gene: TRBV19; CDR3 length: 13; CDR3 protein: CASIRSGTNEQFF
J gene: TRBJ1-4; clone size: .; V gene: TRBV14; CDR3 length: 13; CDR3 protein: CASSQGGSEKLFF
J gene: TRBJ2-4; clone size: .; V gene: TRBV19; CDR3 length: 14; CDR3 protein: CASRARGGANIQYF
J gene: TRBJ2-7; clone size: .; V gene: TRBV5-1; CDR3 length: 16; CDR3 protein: CASSWGQGQLAYEQYF